These 30 T cell receptor beta chains were all obtained from the same sample, sequenced in a study of OX40 agonist ivuxolimab in advanced cancers. Some clones are missing from TCRdb's copy, which holds only in-frame ones; the method was immunoSEQ multiplex PCR. There are tens of thousands of clones in the sample; 79% occur only once, and less than 2% lies in the top ten. The material was CD4+ or CD8+ T cells sorted from blood, obtained in a trial of the OX40 agonist ivuxolimab. Source of these receptors: an adult with an advanced solid tumor such as melanoma, head and neck, liver or kidney cancer.

J is TRBJ1-1 and V is TRBV7-9, with no clear D. The ends were cut back, 4 bases at V and 1 base at J, with 10 bases in the middle. The CDR3 is made up of 14 amino acids. Germline V gives CDR1 SEHNR, CDR2 FQNEAQ (reference sequence). CDR3 sequence (DNA): TGTGCCAGCAGCTGGTACGGGCAGAACACTGAAGCTTTCTTT. This sequence encodes CASSWYGQNTEAFF.

The V call is TRBV5-5, the J call TRBJ1-6; no firm D call. Germline V lookup: CDR1 SGHKS, CDR2 YYEKEE (reference sequence). Trimming took 7 bases from V and 5 from J, leaving 13 bases between them. The CDR3 spans 14 residues. The CDR3 loop reads CASGPPRNNSPLHF. In DNA, the CDR3 is TGTGCCAGCGGCCCCCCGCGTAATAATTCACCCCTCCACTTT.

J is TRBJ2-1 and V is TRBV6-1; D is possibly TRBD2 (5 bases). V lost 6 bases and J 5 bases, leaving 11 bases between the germline ends. This CDR3 region has 13 residues. Germline V gene data show CDR1 as MNHNS and CDR2 as SASEGT. The CDR3 reads CASSPRENNEQFF. The CDR3 DNA sequence: TGTGCCAGCAGCCCCCGGGAAAACAATGAGCAGTTCTTC.

V usage is TRBV7-2 and J usage is TRBJ2-1; 12 bases agree with TRBD2. Germline V gene sequence: CDR1 SGHTA, CDR2 FQGNSA. This CDR3 is built from 19 residues. V gave up 5 bases and J gave up 1 base; unmatched junction bases: 12. The CDR3 nucleotides are TGTGCCAGCAGCCCTAGGGCCTCTCTAGCGGGAGGGTCCTACAATGAGCAGTTCTTC. Translation: CASSPRASLAGGSYNEQFF.

The rearrangement uses TRBV7-8 and TRBJ2-2; D gene unclear. Germline V lookup: CDR1 SGHVS, CDR2 FQNEAQ. The CDR3 runs to 16 residues. V gave up 0 bases and J gave up 1 base, with 9 bases separating them. The chain's CDR3 is CASSLATTENTGELFF. In DNA form, the CDR3 reads TGTGCCAGCAGCTTAGCGACGACCGAGAACACCGGGGAGCTGTTTTTT.

This clone has more than one count but fewer than ten. The chain recombines TRBV11-2 with TRBJ1-1, with D perhaps TRBD1 (6 bases). The CDR3 totals 15 residues. Germline V gives CDR1 SGHAT, CDR2 FQNNGV. V shed 5 bases and J shed 0 bases, with 13 bases lying between them. The CDR3 sequence is CASSPLGGMNTEAFF. In DNA form, the CDR3 reads TGTGCCAGCAGCCCATTAGGGGGAATGAACACTGAAGCTTTCTTT.

The J gene is TRBJ2-1, the V gene TRBV19; 12 bases are shared with TRBD2. CDR1 LNHDA and CDR2 SQIVND come from the germline V gene (reference sequence). The CDR3 has 14 amino acids. The trim removed 9 bases at V and 7 bases at J, leaving 7 bases unmatched. The CDR3 reads CASLRTSGVNEQFF. The CDR3 DNA sequence: TGTGCCAGCCTGAGGACTAGCGGGGTAAATGAGCAGTTCTTC. The whole variable domain, remainder taken from reference TRBV19 and TRBJ2-1, is DGGITQSPKYLFRKEGQNVTLSCEQNLNHDAMYWYRQDPGQGLRLIYYSQIVNDFQKGDIAEGYSVSREKKESFPLTVTSAQKNPTAFYLCASLRTSGVNEQFFGPGTRLTVL.

This chain joins TRBV10-3 and TRBJ2-5; tentative D call: TRBD1 (6 bases). Germline CDR1 and CDR2: ENHRY and SYGVKD. Trimming left V 11 bases short and J 2 bases short, with 15 bases between. This CDR3 is 13 amino acids long. The CDR3 is CAVRQEIQETQYF. The CDR3 region has the DNA TGTGCCGTCCGACAGGAGATACAAGAGACCCAGTACTTC.

The rearrangement uses TRBV19 and TRBJ2-7, with D perhaps matching TRBD1 (5 bases). CDR3 length equals 15 residues. The germline CDR1 and CDR2 sequences are LNHDA and SQIVND (reference sequence). V lost 10 bases and J lost 6, with 25 bases in between. CDR3 residues: CATKRNFRGLGEQYF. CDR3 nucleotide sequence: TGTGCCACCAAAAGAAATTTTAGGGGCCTCGGCGAGCAGTACTTC.

The rearrangement links TRBV7-2 to TRBJ1-2; D call uncertain. Germline assignment: CDR1 SGHTA and CDR2 FQGNSA. Deletions cut 5 bases from V and 4 bases from J, with 17 bases between. The CDR3 is made up of 15 amino acids. The CDR3 sequence: CASSPIPSVLYGYTF. The CDR3 nucleotides read TGTGCCAGCAGCCCAATCCCCAGCGTCCTCTATGGCTACACCTTC.

CDR3 region: CASSLEGTGGYTF. Here the CDR3 DNA reads TGCGCCAGCAGCTTAGAGGGCACAGGAGGCTACACCTTC. The chain links TRBV5-1 to TRBJ1-2; weak D call: TRBD1 (5 bases). Germline V gives CDR1 SGHRS, CDR2 YFSETQ. The CDR3 runs to 13 residues. Trimming removed 2 bases from V and 8 bases from J, with 13 bases in between.

The V and J genes are TRBV5-4 and TRBJ2-7; D is unclear. V was trimmed by 5 bases and J by 2 bases, leaving 14 bases between them. The CDR3 totals 14 residues. Germline loops: CDR1 SGHNT, CDR2 YYREEE (reference sequence). The CDR3 region is CASRAAGDPYEQYF. The CDR3 DNA follows: TGTGCCAGCAGGGCGGCAGGCGATCCCTACGAGCAGTACTTC.

The rearrangement uses TRBV5-1 and TRBJ2-5, with 9 bases aligning to TRBD1. The J segment lost 3 bases and the V segment lost 3 bases, leaving 6 bases of the junction unmatched. CDR1 SGHRS and CDR2 YFSETQ come from the germline V gene. The length of the CDR3 is 15 residues. The CDR3 DNA is TGCGCCAGCAGCTCGAATACAGGGGGCAAAGAGACCCAGTACTTC. It specifies CASSSNTGGKETQYF.

The V and J genes are TRBV7-2 and TRBJ2-2; perhaps TRBD2 as D (5 bases). V was cut by 5 bases and J by 1 base, with 8 bases left in between. The V gene's germline CDR1 is SGHTA and CDR2 FQGNSA. The CDR3 is 14 amino acids. The CDR3 DNA reads TGTGCCAGCAGCACGGACTGGAACACCGGGGAGCTGTTTTTT. The encoded protein is CASSTDWNTGELFF.

The rearrangement uses TRBV12-5 and TRBJ1-1; a possible D gene is TRBD1 (5 bases). The CDR3 extends over 14 amino acids. The germline V and J ends were trimmed by 6 bases and 4 bases, with 15 bases remaining between them. In germline, CDR1 is LGHNT, CDR2 FRNRAP. CDR3 coding DNA: TGTGCTAGTGGAAGGACATCAGGAGGCACTGAAGCTTTCTTT. This codes for CASGRTSGGTEAFF.

This rearrangement joins TRBV7-6 to TRBJ2-3; D is ambiguous. Germline CDR1 and CDR2: SGHVS and FNYEAQ. The CDR3 loop spans 15 amino acids. Trimming took 5 bases from V and 2 from J, leaving 14 bases between them. The CDR3 DNA reads TGTGCCAGCAGCCCTAAGCACGTCCTCACAGATACGCAGTATTTT. Translation: CASSPKHVLTDTQYF.

The V call is TRBV7-2, the J call TRBJ2-5; D call uncertain. Trimming took 8 bases from V and 4 from J, leaving 2 bases between them. The CDR3 consists of 9 residues. CDR1 is SGHTA, CDR2 FQGNSA, per germline. The CDR3 nucleotides are TGTGCCAGCGGAGAGACCCAGTACTTC. It specifies CASGETQYF.

This clone was seen a handful of times. The rearrangement uses TRBV7-2 and TRBJ2-1, with 8 bases aligning to TRBD1. With V trimmed by 7 bases and J by 12 bases, 14 bases remained unmatched. CDR1 SGHTA and CDR2 FQGNSA come from the germline V gene. The CDR3 is 14 amino acids. CDR3 in amino acids: CASNPSGDRRGQFF. Written as DNA, the CDR3 is TGTGCCAGCAACCCATCCGGGGACAGGAGAGGGCAGTTCTTC.

This clone was counted once. The V gene is TRBV19, the J gene TRBJ2-3; possible D gene TRBD1, 6 bases. CDR1 is LNHDA and CDR2 is SQIVND in the germline V gene (reference sequence). The ends were cut back, 10 bases at V and 3 bases at J, with 14 bases in the middle. This CDR3 has 13 amino acids. The DNA for the CDR3 is TGTGCCACTCAGCCTACAGGGACAGATACGCAGTATTTT. Translated: CATQPTGTDTQYF.

CDR3 amino acids: CASSQGIERTLSYNEQFF. DNA of the CDR3: TGTGCCAGCTCACAGGGGATCGAGCGGACCCTCTCCTACAATGAGCAGTTCTTC. V usage is TRBV18 and J usage is TRBJ2-1, with D tentatively TRBD1 or TRBD2 (5 bases each). The length of the CDR3 is 18 residues. V lost 4 bases and J lost 0, with 19 bases in between. Germline CDR1 KGHSH, CDR2 LQKENI.

The V gene is TRBV5-4, the J gene TRBJ2-5; 10 bases align to TRBD1. This CDR3 comprises 17 residues. Germline values: CDR1 SGHNT, CDR2 YYREEE (reference sequence). J was trimmed by 4 bases and V by 0 bases; bases with no gene match: 9. Here the CDR3 reads CASSLGGQGYAPETQYF. The CDR3 DNA follows: TGTGCCAGCAGCTTGGGGGGACAGGGGTACGCCCCAGAGACCCAGTACTTC.

The genes are TRBV6-6 and TRBJ1-1; D is unresolved. Germline-derived CDR1 and CDR2 are MNHNY and SVGAGI (reference sequence). The CDR3 is made up of 13 amino acids. The V end was cut by 6 bases, the J end by 5 bases, with 13 bases between. The CDR3 reads CASRHGGATEAFF. CDR3 DNA sequence: TGTGCCAGCAGACACGGAGGCGCAACTGAAGCTTTCTTT.

The gene calls are TRBV4-3 and TRBJ1-2; D call uncertain. Trimming shortened V by 0 bases and J by 5 bases, and 16 bases separated the two germline ends. The CDR3 has 16 residues. Germline values: CDR1 LGHNA, CDR2 YSLEER. CDR3 amino acids: CASSQDTPGTRYGYTF. Here the CDR3 DNA reads TGCGCCAGCAGCCAAGATACCCCCGGAACTCGGTATGGCTACACCTTC.

The chain has TRBV4-2 and TRBJ2-1, with D uncertain. The germline V gene encodes CDR1 LGHNA and CDR2 YNFKEQ. Trimming stripped 7 bases from V and 4 bases from J, with 20 bases between. CDR3 length equals 16 residues. In DNA, the CDR3 is TGTGCCAGCAAGGAACGAGCGACCCGGGCTTACAATGAGCAGTTCTTC. Its protein is CASKERATRAYNEQFF.

This clone was seen more than once but under ten times. V gene TRBV15 combines with J gene TRBJ1-6; TRBD1 matches 9 bases. Trimming took 8 bases from V and 7 from J; bases not matched to a gene: 6. CDR1 is LNHNV and CDR2 is YYDKDF in the germline V gene (reference sequence). CDR3 length: 14 residues. CDR3 DNA: TGTGCCACCGCCAAGGGACAGGGCAATTCACCCCTCCACTTT. Protein sequence: CATAKGQGNSPLHF.

The chain uses TRBV19 and TRBJ2-1, with TRBD2 identical over 11 bases. This CDR3 is 15 amino acids long. The germline CDR1 and CDR2 sequences are LNHDA and SQIVND (reference sequence). V dropped 6 bases and J dropped 6; count of bases not matched to a gene: 7. This CDR3 reads CASRATSGALNEQFF. The CDR3 DNA is TGTGCCAGTAGGGCGACTAGCGGGGCGCTCAATGAGCAGTTCTTC. Using reference TRBV19 and TRBJ2-1 for the parts outside the CDR3, the full variable domain is DGGITQSPKYLFRKEGQNVTLSCEQNLNHDAMYWYRQDPGQGLRLIYYSQIVNDFQKGDIAEGYSVSREKKESFPLTVTSAQKNPTAFYLCASRATSGALNEQFFGPGTRLTVL.

This clone was recorded a few times. V usage is TRBV30 and J usage is TRBJ2-6; D remains ambiguous. The CDR3 contains 14 residues. From germline, CDR1 is GTSNPN and CDR2 SVGIG (reference sequence). V was cut by 4 bases and J by 2 bases, with 9 bases left in between. CDR3 amino acids: CAWNSLTGANVLTF. The CDR3 DNA sequence: TGTGCCTGGAACTCCCTAACTGGGGCCAACGTCCTGACTTTC.

The CDR3 DNA sequence: TGTGCCAGCAGCCGGGGGGAAGCTAACTATGGCTACACCTTC. Amino acids: CASSRGEANYGYTF. V and J are TRBV4-2 and TRBJ1-2; a possible D gene is TRBD1 (5 bases). Trimming took off 4 bases at V and 0 bases at J, with 9 bases between the two ends. CDR1 and CDR2 (germline): LGHNA, YNFKEQ. The CDR3 is 14 residues long.

V gene TRBV4-3 combines with J gene TRBJ1-2, with D perhaps TRBD1 (5 bases). CDR3 length equals 16 residues. CDR1 is LGHNA and CDR2 is YSLEER in the germline V gene. Between the trimmed V and J ends, which lost 0 bases and 6 bases, there was a span of 17 bases. The CDR3 DNA is TGCGCCAGCAGCCAAGATTGGGGACCGGCCCGAAATGGCTACACCTTC. Translated, it gives CASSQDWGPARNGYTF.

The rearrangement joins TRBV7-2 to TRBJ1-1; D not certain. The CDR3 extends over 13 amino acids. V gave up 1 base and J gave up 8 bases, with 11 bases separating them. The germline gives CDR1 SGHTA, CDR2 FQGNSA. As DNA, the CDR3 is TGTGCCAGCAGCTTAGAGGAGGTGACAGAAGCTTTCTTT. Its protein product is CASSLEEVTEAFF.